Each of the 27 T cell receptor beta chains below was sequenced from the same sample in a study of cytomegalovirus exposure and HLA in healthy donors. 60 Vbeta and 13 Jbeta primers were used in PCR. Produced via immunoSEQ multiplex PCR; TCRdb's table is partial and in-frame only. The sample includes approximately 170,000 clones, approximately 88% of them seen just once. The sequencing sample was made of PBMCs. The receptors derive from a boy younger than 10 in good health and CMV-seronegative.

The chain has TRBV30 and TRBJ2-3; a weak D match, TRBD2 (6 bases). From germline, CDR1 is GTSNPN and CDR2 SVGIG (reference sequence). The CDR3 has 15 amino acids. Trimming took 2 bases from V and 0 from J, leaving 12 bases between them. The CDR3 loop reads CAWSYSGSSTDTQYF. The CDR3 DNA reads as TGTGCCTGGAGTTATAGCGGATCTAGCACAGATACGCAGTATTTT.

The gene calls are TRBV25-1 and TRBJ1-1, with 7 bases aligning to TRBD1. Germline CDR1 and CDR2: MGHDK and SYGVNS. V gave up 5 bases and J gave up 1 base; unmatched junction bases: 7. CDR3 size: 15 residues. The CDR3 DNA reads TGTGCCAGCAGTAGAGGTGACAGGGAGAACACTGAAGCTTTCTTT. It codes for CASSRGDRENTEAFF.

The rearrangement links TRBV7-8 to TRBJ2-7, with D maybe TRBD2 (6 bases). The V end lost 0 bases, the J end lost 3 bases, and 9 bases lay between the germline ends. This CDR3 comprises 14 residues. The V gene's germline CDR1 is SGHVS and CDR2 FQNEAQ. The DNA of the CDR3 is TGTGCCAGCAGCTTAGCGGGGGGAGGCTACGAGCAGTACGTC. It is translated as CASSLAGGGYEQYV.

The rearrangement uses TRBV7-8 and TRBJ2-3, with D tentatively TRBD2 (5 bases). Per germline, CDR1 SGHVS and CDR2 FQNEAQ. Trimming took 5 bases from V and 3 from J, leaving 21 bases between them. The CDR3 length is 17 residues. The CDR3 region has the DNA TGTGCCAGCAGCCACTCTAGGCCCCTAGCAGGTACAGATACGCAGTATTTT. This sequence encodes CASSHSRPLAGTDTQYF.

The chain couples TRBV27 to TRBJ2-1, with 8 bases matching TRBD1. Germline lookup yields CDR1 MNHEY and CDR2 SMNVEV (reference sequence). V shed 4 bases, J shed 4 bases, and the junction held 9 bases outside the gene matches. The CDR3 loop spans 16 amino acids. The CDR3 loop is CASSSADRGIYNEQFF. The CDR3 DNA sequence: TGTGCCAGCAGTTCCGCCGACAGGGGCATATACAATGAGCAGTTCTTC.

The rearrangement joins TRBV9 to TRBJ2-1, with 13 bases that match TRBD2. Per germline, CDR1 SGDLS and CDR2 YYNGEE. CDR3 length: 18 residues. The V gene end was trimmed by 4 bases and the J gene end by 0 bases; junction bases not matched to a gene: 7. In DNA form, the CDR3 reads TGTGCCAGCAGCTTTCGACTAGCGGGAGGCAGCTCCTACAATGAGCAGTTCTTC. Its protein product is CASSFRLAGGSSYNEQFF.

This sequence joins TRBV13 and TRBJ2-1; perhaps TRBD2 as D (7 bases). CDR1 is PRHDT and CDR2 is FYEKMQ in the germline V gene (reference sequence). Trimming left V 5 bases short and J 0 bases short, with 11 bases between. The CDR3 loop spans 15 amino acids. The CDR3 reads CASSPGGRSYNEQFF. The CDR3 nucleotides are TGTGCCAGCAGCCCGGGGGGCCGCTCCTACAATGAGCAGTTCTTC. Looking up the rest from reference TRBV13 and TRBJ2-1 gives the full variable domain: AAGVIQSPRHLIKEKRETATLKCYPIPRHDTVYWYQQGPGQDPQFLISFYEKMQSDKGSIPDRFSAQQFSDYHSELNMSSLELGDSALYFCASSPGGRSYNEQFFGPGTRLTVL.

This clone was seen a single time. This CDR3 reads CSVAQGSGQPQHF. CDR3 coding DNA: TGCAGCGTTGCACAGGGATCGGGTCAGCCCCAGCATTTT. This chain uses TRBV29-1 with TRBJ1-5, with D tentatively TRBD1 (6 bases). Trimming took off 4 bases at V and 6 bases at J, with 13 bases between the two ends. The CDR3 loop spans 13 amino acids. The germline CDR1 and CDR2 sequences are SQVTM and ANQGSEA. Full variable domain (rest looked up from reference TRBV29-1 and TRBJ1-5): SAVISQKPSRDICQRGTSLTIQCQVDSQVTMMFWYRQQPGQSLTLIATANQGSEATYESGFVIDKFPISRPNLTFSTLTVSNMSPEDSSIYLCSVAQGSGQPQHFGDGTRLSIL.

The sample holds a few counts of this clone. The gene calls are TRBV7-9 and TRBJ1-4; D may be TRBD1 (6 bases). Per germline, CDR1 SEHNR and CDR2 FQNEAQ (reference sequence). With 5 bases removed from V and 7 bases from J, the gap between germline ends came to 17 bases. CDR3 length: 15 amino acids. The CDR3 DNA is TGTGCCAGCAGCCTACACGGGGGCGGGAGTGAAAAACTGTTTTTT. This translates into CASSLHGGGSEKLFF.

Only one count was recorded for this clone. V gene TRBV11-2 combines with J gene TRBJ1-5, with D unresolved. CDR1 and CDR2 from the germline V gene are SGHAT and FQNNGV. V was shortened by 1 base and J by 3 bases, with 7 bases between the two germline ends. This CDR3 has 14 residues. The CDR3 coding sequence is TGTGCCAGCAGCTTAGCGGGTCTCAATCAGCCCCAGCATTTT. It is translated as CASSLAGLNQPQHF.

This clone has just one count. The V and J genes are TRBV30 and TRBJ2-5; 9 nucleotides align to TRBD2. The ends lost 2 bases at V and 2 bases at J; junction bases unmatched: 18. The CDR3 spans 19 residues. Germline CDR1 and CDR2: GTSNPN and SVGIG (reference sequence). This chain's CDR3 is CAWSTGRASGVETQETQYF. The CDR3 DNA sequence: TGTGCCTGGAGTACTGGGCGGGCTAGCGGGGTGGAGACACAAGAGACCCAGTACTTC.

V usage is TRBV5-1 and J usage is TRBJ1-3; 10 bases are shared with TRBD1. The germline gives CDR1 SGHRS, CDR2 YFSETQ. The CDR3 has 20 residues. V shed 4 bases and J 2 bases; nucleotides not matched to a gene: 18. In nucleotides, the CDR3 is TGCGCCAGCAGCACGGGCGTCCCGGGACAGGGGCGAGGGACTGGAAACACCATATATTTT. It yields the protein CASSTGVPGQGRGTGNTIYF.

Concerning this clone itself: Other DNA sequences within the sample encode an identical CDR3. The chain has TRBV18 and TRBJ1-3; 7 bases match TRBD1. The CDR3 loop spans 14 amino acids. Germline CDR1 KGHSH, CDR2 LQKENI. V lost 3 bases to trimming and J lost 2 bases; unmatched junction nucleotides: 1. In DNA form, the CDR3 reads TGTGCCAGCTCACCCACAGGGGCTGGAAACACCATATATTTT. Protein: CASSPTGAGNTIYF.

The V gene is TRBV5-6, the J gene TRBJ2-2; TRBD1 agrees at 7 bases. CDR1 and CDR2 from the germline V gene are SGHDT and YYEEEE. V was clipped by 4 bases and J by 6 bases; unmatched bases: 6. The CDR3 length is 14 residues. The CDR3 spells CASSLQGSPGELFF. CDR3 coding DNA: TGTGCCAGCAGCCTACAGGGGTCCCCCGGGGAGCTGTTTTTT.

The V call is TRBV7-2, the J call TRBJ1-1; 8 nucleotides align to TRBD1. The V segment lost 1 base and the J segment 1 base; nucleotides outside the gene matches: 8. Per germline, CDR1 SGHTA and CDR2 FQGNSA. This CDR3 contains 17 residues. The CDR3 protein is CASSLVILQGANTEAFF. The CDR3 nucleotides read TGTGCCAGCAGCTTAGTAATACTGCAGGGGGCGAACACTGAAGCTTTCTTT.

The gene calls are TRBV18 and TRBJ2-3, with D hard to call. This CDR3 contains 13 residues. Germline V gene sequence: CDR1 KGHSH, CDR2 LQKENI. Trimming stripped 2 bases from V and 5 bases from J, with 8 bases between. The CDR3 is CASSPSRGDTQYF. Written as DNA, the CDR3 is TGTGCCAGCTCACCAAGTAGAGGAGATACGCAGTATTTT.

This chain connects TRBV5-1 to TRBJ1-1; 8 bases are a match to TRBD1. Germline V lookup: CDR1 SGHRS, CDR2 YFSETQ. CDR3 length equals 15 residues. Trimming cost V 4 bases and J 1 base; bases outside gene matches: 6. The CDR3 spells CASSPAQGANTEAFF. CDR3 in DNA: TGCGCCAGCAGCCCCGCGCAGGGGGCGAACACTGAAGCTTTCTTT.

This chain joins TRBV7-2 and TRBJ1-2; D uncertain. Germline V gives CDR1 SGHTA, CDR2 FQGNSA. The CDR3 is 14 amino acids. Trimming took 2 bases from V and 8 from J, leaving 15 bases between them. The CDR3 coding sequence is TGTGCCAGCAGCTTAAACCGGGTTACGGCCGGCTACACCTTC. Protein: CASSLNRVTAGYTF.

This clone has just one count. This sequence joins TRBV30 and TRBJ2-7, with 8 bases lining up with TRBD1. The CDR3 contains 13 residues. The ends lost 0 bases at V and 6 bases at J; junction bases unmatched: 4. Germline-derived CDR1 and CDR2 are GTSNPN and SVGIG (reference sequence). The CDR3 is CAWSVAGGAEQYF. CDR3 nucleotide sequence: TGTGCCTGGAGTGTAGCAGGGGGCGCCGAGCAGTACTTC.

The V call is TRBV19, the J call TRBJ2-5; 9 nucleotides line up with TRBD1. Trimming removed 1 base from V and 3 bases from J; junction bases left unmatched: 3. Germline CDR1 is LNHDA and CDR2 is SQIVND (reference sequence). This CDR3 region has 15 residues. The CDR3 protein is CASSIGDRAKETQYF. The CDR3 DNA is TGTGCCAGTAGTATAGGGGACAGGGCGAAAGAGACCCAGTACTTC.

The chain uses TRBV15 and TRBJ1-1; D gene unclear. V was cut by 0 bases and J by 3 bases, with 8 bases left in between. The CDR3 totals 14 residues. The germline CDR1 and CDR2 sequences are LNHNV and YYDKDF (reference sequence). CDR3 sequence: CATSRDGGDTEAFF. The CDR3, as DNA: TGTGCCACCAGCAGAGATGGAGGCGACACTGAAGCTTTCTTT.

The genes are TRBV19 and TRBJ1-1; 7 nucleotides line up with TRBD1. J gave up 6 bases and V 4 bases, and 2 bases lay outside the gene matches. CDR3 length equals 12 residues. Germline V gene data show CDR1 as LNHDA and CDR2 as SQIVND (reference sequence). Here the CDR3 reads CASSNRGAEAFF. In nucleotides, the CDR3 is TGTGCCAGTAGTAACAGGGGTGCTGAAGCTTTCTTT.

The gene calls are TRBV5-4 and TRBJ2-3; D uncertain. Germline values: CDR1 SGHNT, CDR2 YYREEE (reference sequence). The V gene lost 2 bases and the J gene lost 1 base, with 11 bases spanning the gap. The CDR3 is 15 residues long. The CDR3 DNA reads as TGTGCCAGCAGCTTCGAACGGAGAGGCACAGATACGCAGTATTTT. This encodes CASSFERRGTDTQYF.

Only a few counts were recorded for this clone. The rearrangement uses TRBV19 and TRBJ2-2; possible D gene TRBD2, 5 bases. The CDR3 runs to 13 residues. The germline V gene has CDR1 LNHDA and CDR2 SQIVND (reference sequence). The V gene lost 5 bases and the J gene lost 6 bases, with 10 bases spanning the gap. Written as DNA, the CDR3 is TGTGCCAGTAGTGTACTAGTTCCCGGGGAGCTGTTTTTT. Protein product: CASSVLVPGELFF.

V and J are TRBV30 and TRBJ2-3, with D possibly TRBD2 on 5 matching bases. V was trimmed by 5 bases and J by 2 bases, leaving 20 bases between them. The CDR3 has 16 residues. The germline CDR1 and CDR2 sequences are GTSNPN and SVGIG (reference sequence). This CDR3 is CAWAGGPGKDTDTQYF. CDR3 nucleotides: TGTGCCTGGGCCGGCGGACCGGGGAAGGACACAGATACGCAGTATTTT.

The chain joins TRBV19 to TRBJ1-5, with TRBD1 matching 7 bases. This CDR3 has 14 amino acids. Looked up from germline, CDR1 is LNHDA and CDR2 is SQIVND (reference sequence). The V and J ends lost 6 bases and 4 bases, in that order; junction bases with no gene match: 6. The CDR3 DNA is TGTGCCAGTAGGTTTGCGACAGGGAATCAGCCCCAGCATTTT. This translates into CASRFATGNQPQHF. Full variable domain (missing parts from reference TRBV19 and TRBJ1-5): DGGITQSPKYLFRKEGQNVTLSCEQNLNHDAMYWYRQDPGQGLRLIYYSQIVNDFQKGDIAEGYSVSREKKESFPLTVTSAQKNPTAFYLCASRFATGNQPQHFGDGTRLSIL.

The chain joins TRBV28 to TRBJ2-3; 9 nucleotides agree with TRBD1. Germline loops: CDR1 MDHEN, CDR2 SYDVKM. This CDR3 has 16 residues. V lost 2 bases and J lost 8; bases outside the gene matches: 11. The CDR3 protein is CASSLKGQGILGTQYF. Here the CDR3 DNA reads TGTGCCAGCAGTTTAAAGGGACAGGGCATATTAGGTACGCAGTATTTT.